Listed here are 23 T cell receptor beta chains from one sample, sequenced in a study of blood T cell repertoires in COVID-19. This table comes from immunoSEQ multiplex PCR, and its TCRdb copy is limited to in-frame clones, with some not included. Among nearly 110,000 clones listed, over 60% were seen once. The sequencing input was peripheral blood. These receptors came from a man aged 70-80 years with acute or convalescent COVID-19.

The genes are TRBV27 and TRBJ2-1, with D tentatively TRBD1 (8 bases). This CDR3 comprises 15 residues. Germline lookup yields CDR1 MNHEY and CDR2 SMNVEV (reference sequence). Trimming pared 5 bases from V and 2 bases from J, leaving 13 bases between. The CDR3 nucleotides read TGTGCCAGCAGTCCAACAGGGGGGGCCTACAATGAGCAGTTCTTC. Protein sequence: CASSPTGGAYNEQFF.

The chain links TRBV27 to TRBJ2-5; 9 positions agree with TRBD1. The V segment lost 2 bases and the J segment 5 bases; nucleotides outside the gene matches: 6. The CDR3 consists of 15 residues. The germline CDR1 and CDR2 sequences are MNHEY and SMNVEV (reference sequence). This CDR3 reads CASSLLTGGVETQYF. The CDR3 DNA follows: TGTGCCAGCAGTTTACTGACAGGGGGAGTGGAGACCCAGTACTTC.

This clone was seen once. CDR3 sequence: CASSYSQGLGDTQYF. Here the CDR3 DNA reads TGTGCCAGCTCCTACAGCCAGGGCCTTGGGGATACGCAGTATTTT. The V gene is TRBV18, the J gene TRBJ2-3; tentative D call: TRBD1 (5 bases). CDR3 length: 15 amino acids. V was trimmed by 6 bases and J by 6 bases, leaving 19 bases between them. Per the germline V gene, CDR1 is KGHSH and CDR2 is LQKENI.

The V call is TRBV6-2 or TRBV6-3, the J call TRBJ2-5; D not resolved. V was cut by 5 bases and J by 4 bases, with 17 bases left in between. CDR3 length: 15 amino acids. Germline lookup yields CDR1 MNHEY and CDR2 SVGEGT. This CDR3 reads CASSRPIAAPETQYF. The CDR3 DNA sequence: TGTGCCAGCAGTAGACCCATTGCGGCCCCAGAGACCCAGTACTTC.

This chain links TRBV24-1 with TRBJ1-2, with unresolved D. CDR1 and CDR2 (germline): KGHDR, SFDVKD. This CDR3 contains 12 residues. The ends were cut back, 3 bases at V and 6 bases at J, with 7 bases in the middle. CDR3 sequence reads: CATSDVANGYTF. The CDR3 DNA reads TGTGCCACCAGTGATGTAGCGAATGGCTACACCTTC.

This chain uses TRBV28 with TRBJ2-7, with D maybe TRBD2 (6 bases). The germline gives CDR1 MDHEN, CDR2 SYDVKM. V lost 5 bases, J lost 6 bases, and 17 bases lay in between. The CDR3 contains 14 residues. CDR3 loop: CASSTAQGGAEQYF. In DNA, the CDR3 is TGTGCCAGCAGTACCGCCCAGGGCGGGGCCGAGCAGTACTTC.

V is TRBV29-1 and J is TRBJ1-4; D is possibly TRBD1 (5 bases). The ends were cut back, 2 bases at V and 0 bases at J, with 10 bases in the middle. Germline V CDR1 and CDR2: SQVTM, ANQGSEA. This CDR3 is built from 15 residues. The CDR3 spells CSVEQGLATNEKLFF. DNA for the CDR3: TGCAGCGTTGAACAGGGACTTGCAACTAATGAAAAACTGTTTTTT.

The V and J genes are TRBV19 and TRBJ1-5; D is perhaps TRBD1 (6 bases). The CDR3 spans 18 residues. Germline V CDR1 and CDR2: LNHDA, SQIVND (reference sequence). V lost 1 base and J 2 bases, leaving 18 bases between the germline ends. The CDR3 nucleotides are TGTGCCAGTAGTATAGGGGGTTGGGGGGGCGTCGGCAATCAGCCCCAGCATTTT. Its translation is CASSIGGWGGVGNQPQHF.

This rearrangement joins TRBV23-1 to TRBJ2-5; D possibly corresponds to TRBD1 (5 bases). TRBV23-1 is designated an ORF whose function remains uncertain. V was clipped by 7 bases and J by 0 bases, with 24 bases between them. The CDR3 extends over 18 amino acids. The CDR3 spells CASNQGKPPGWYQETQYF. Written as DNA, the CDR3 is TGCGCCAGCAACCAGGGTAAGCCGCCGGGTTGGTACCAAGAGACCCAGTACTTC.

This sequence joins TRBV11-2 and TRBJ2-5, with 7 bases lining up with TRBD2. The CDR3 loop spans 14 amino acids. Germline V gene sequence: CDR1 SGHAT, CDR2 FQNNGV. Unmatched junction bases numbered 2, after V lost 1 base and J lost 3 bases. This chain's CDR3 is CASSLVGGKETQYF. For the CDR3, the DNA is TGTGCCAGCAGCTTAGTGGGAGGGAAAGAGACCCAGTACTTC.

This chain joins TRBV6-2 or TRBV6-3 and TRBJ1-5; no clear D. This CDR3 spans 12 amino acids. CDR1 is MNHEY, CDR2 SVGEGT, per germline. V shed 5 bases and J shed 7 bases, with 9 bases lying between them. CDR3 region: CASSPVNQPQHF. In DNA form, the CDR3 reads TGTGCCAGCAGTCCAGTCAACCAGCCCCAGCATTTT.

This clone was seen more than once but under ten times. This chain joins TRBV5-6 and TRBJ1-2, with TRBD1 matching 9 bases. This CDR3 has 16 amino acids. The junction had 10 bases not matched to a gene; V was cut back by 3 bases and J by 4 bases. Germline CDR1 and CDR2: SGHDT and YYEEEE. In DNA, the CDR3 is TGTGCCAGCAGCTCCTCCGGGACAGGGTTTATCTATGGCTACACCTTC. Translated, it gives CASSSSGTGFIYGYTF.

V usage is TRBV19 and J usage is TRBJ2-7; 9 bases are shared with TRBD1. This CDR3 is built from 16 residues. J gave up 4 bases and V 1 base, and 8 bases lay outside the gene matches. Looked up from germline, CDR1 is LNHDA and CDR2 is SQIVND (reference sequence). CDR3 DNA sequence: TGTGCCAGTAGTATAGTAAGGACAGGGGATTGGTACGAGCAGTACTTC. Translation gives CASSIVRTGDWYEQYF.

The J gene is TRBJ2-2, the V gene TRBV4-1; D perhaps matches TRBD1 (6 bases). Trimming left V 1 base short and J 5 bases short, with 14 bases between. Germline V CDR1 and CDR2: MGHRA, YSYEKL. The CDR3 sequence is 16 residues long. CDR3 nucleotides: TGCGCCAGCAGCCAAGGGGAACAGGGTTATACCGGGGAGCTGTTTTTT. It translates to CASSQGEQGYTGELFF.

The genes are TRBV5-1 and TRBJ1-2; 9 bases fit TRBD1. Germline values: CDR1 SGHRS, CDR2 YFSETQ. V dropped 0 bases and J dropped 8; count of bases not matched to a gene: 5. The CDR3 contains 14 residues. In DNA form, the CDR3 reads TGCGCCAGCAGCTTGGGGGACAGGGTTGGAGGCTACACCTTC. Residues: CASSLGDRVGGYTF. Combining the CDR3 with reference TRBV5-1 and TRBJ1-2 gives the whole variable domain KAGVTQTPRYLIKTRGQQVTLSCSPISGHRSVSWYQQTPGQGLQFLFEYFSETQRNKGNFPGRFSGRQFSNSRSEMNVSTLELGDSALYLCASSLGDRVGGYTFGSGTRLTVV.

With regard to this clone: This sample includes further DNA sequences coding for the same CDR3. The rearrangement links TRBV7-6 to TRBJ1-2, with 8 bases identical to TRBD1. The V gene end was trimmed by 1 base and the J gene end by 5 bases; junction bases not matched to a gene: 0. CDR3 size: 13 residues. CDR1 SGHVS and CDR2 FNYEAQ come from the germline V gene. CDR3 protein: CASSLGQGYGYTF. Written as DNA, the CDR3 is TGTGCCAGCAGCTTAGGACAGGGGTATGGCTACACCTTC.

This chain joins TRBV19 and TRBJ1-3, with TRBD1 matching over 9 bases. CDR1 and CDR2 (germline): LNHDA, SQIVND (reference sequence). Losses at the gene ends were 4 bases for V and 0 bases for J; bases not matched to a gene: 10. This CDR3 has 18 residues. This chain's CDR3 is CASSTIRTGAISGNTIYF. For the CDR3, the DNA is TGTGCCAGTAGTACCATACGGACAGGGGCCATCTCTGGAAACACCATATATTTT.

The chain links TRBV19 to TRBJ2-1; D is unresolved. The V end lost 9 bases, the J end lost 3 bases, and 18 bases lay between the germline ends. Germline CDR1 reads LNHDA; CDR2 reads SQIVND (reference sequence). The CDR3 is made up of 15 amino acids. In nucleotides, the CDR3 is TGTGCCAGCCCCGAGTCCGAAGCTGGCTACAATGAGCAGTTCTTC. This sequence encodes CASPESEAGYNEQFF.

This clone was picked up a small number of times. The chain carries TRBV6-5 and TRBJ2-1, with TRBD2 as a possible D gene (6 bases). This CDR3 has 13 residues. Trimming cost V 5 bases and J 10 bases, with 15 bases left between them. The germline V gene has CDR1 MNHEY and CDR2 SVGAGI. CDR3 loop: CASSPGLLHEQFF. The CDR3 nucleotides read TGTGCCAGCAGTCCGGGACTCCTCCACGAGCAGTTCTTC.

The V gene is TRBV2, the J gene TRBJ1-4; D is perhaps TRBD1 (5 bases). V was clipped by 4 bases and J by 3 bases, with 12 bases between them. CDR1 SNHLY and CDR2 FYNNEI come from the germline V gene. The CDR3 consists of 15 residues. The CDR3 spells CASSGGLGSNEKLFF. CDR3 DNA: TGTGCCAGCAGTGGGGGCCTTGGGTCTAATGAAAAACTGTTTTTT.

The CDR3 DNA sequence: TGTGCCAGCAGCGCTACCCCGGGGAACAATCAGCCCCAGCATTTT. Translated, it gives CASSATPGNNQPQHF. This sequence joins TRBV9 and TRBJ1-5, with unresolved D. CDR3 length equals 15 residues. V was cut by 3 bases and J by 3 bases, with 13 bases left in between. CDR1 and CDR2 from the germline V gene are SGDLS and YYNGEE.

This clone was detected a few times. V is TRBV10-3 and J is TRBJ1-1, with 7 bases that match TRBD1. The CDR3 length is 11 residues. The germline V gene has CDR1 ENHRY and CDR2 SYGVKD. After removal of 10 bases from V and 4 bases from J, the junction contained 3 bases not matched to a gene. The CDR3 DNA sequence: TGTGCCACGACAGGGTCCACTGAAGCTTTCTTT. Encoded protein: CATTGSTEAFF.

This clone was seen more than once but under ten times. This sequence joins TRBV27 and TRBJ1-6; D might be TRBD1 (5 bases). The V gene's germline CDR1 is MNHEY and CDR2 SMNVEV (reference sequence). The V end was cut by 2 bases, the J end by 0 bases, with 14 bases between. The CDR3 is 18 residues long. The CDR3 sequence is CASSLMAQGSSYNSPLHF. CDR3 in DNA: TGTGCCAGCAGTTTAATGGCCCAGGGAAGCTCCTATAATTCACCCCTCCACTTT.